Presented here are 31 T cell receptor beta chains from one specimen sequenced in a study of blood T cell repertoires in COVID-19. The protocol was immunoSEQ multiplex PCR, while the TCRdb copy is restricted to in-frame clones and leaves out a portion. In the table there are about 46,000 clones, 88% of which are singletons. The sequencing sample was made of peripheral blood. The receptors here all came from a human donor with active COVID-19. The donor label of this sample is uncertain.

Note on this clone: The junction does not match germline at one end; this may be a read error. This rearrangement joins TRBV6-1 to TRBJ2-4, with unresolved D. Per the germline V gene, CDR1 is MNHNS and CDR2 is SASEGT. The CDR3 is 15 amino acids. The CDR3 DNA reads TGTGCCAGCAGTCAAGCTTGGCGGGCCAAAAACATTCAGTACTTC. Its protein product is CASSQAWRAKNIQYF.

This chain connects TRBV6-2 or TRBV6-3 to TRBJ1-6; D remains ambiguous. V was shortened by 2 bases and J by 7 bases, with 12 bases between the two germline ends. Germline loops: CDR1 MNHEY, CDR2 SVGEGT. The CDR3 covers 15 residues. CDR3 protein: CASSYLGDWNSPLHF. The CDR3 DNA reads TGTGCCAGCAGTTACCTCGGAGATTGGAATTCACCCCTCCACTTT.

DNA for the CDR3: TGTGCCAGCACCCCCGGGACAGTTAAAAACATTCAGTACTTC. This sequence encodes CASTPGTVKNIQYF. V and J are TRBV6-2 or TRBV6-3 and TRBJ2-4; 7 bases align to TRBD1. V lost 7 bases and J lost 4; bases outside the gene matches: 7. Per the germline V gene, CDR1 is MNHEY and CDR2 is SVGEGT. The CDR3 runs 14 residues.

The chain recombines TRBV9 with TRBJ2-1; TRBD1 agrees at 10 bases. The V gene end was trimmed by 4 bases and the J gene end by 8 bases; junction bases not matched to a gene: 9. Germline values: CDR1 SGDLS, CDR2 YYNGEE. The CDR3 loop spans 15 amino acids. The CDR3 nucleotides read TGTGCCAGCAGCCCAGGACAGGGGGTTATCGATGAGCAGTTCTTC. Amino acids: CASSPGQGVIDEQFF. Looking up the rest from reference TRBV9 and TRBJ2-1 gives the full variable domain: DSGVTQTPKHLITATGQRVTLRCSPRSGDLSVYWYQQSLDQGLQFLIQYYNGEERAKGNILERFSAQQFPDLHSELNLSSLELGDSALYFCASSPGQGVIDEQFFGPGTRLTVL.

V gene TRBV6-5 combines with J gene TRBJ1-4; 7 positions agree with TRBD1. V trimming: 5 bases; J trimming: 3 bases; junction bases outside the gene matches: 3. Germline lookup yields CDR1 MNHEY and CDR2 SVGAGI. CDR3 length equals 14 residues. CDR3 in DNA: TGTGCCAGCAGTCGGGACAGCTCTAATGAAAAACTGTTTTTT. This encodes CASSRDSSNEKLFF.

The V gene is TRBV15, the J gene TRBJ2-7, with 9 bases aligning to TRBD1. Germline lookup yields CDR1 LNHNV and CDR2 YYDKDF (reference sequence). J gave up 5 bases and V 3 bases, and 14 bases lay outside the gene matches. This CDR3 has 17 amino acids. The CDR3, as DNA: TGTGCCACCAGCAGCGGTCGGGACAGGGTGTTTGTGGACGAGCAGTACTTC. Protein product: CATSSGRDRVFVDEQYF.

This clone was recorded once. This chain links TRBV19 with TRBJ2-3, with 7 bases lining up with TRBD2. The CDR3 has 17 amino acids. J gave up 5 bases and V 2 bases, and 13 bases lay outside the gene matches. The germline V gene encodes CDR1 LNHDA and CDR2 SQIVND (reference sequence). CDR3 protein: CASSIRRGGSLEDTQYF. The DNA for the CDR3 is TGTGCCAGTAGTATAAGGAGAGGCGGGAGCTTAGAAGATACGCAGTATTTT.

This clone was seen only a few times. This chain links TRBV6-1 with TRBJ2-1; D might be TRBD1 (6 bases). CDR1 MNHNS and CDR2 SASEGT come from the germline V gene. The CDR3 is made up of 15 amino acids. The V gene lost 1 base and the J gene lost 3 bases, with 10 bases spanning the gap. The CDR3 region has the DNA TGTGCCAGCAGTGAAGGGTACAGGGTCTACAATGAGCAGTTCTTC. This sequence encodes CASSEGYRVYNEQFF.

V and J are TRBV24-1 and TRBJ2-7, with 7 bases aligning to TRBD2. CDR3 length equals 18 residues. V lost 5 bases and J lost 2; bases outside the gene matches: 17. Germline-derived CDR1 and CDR2 are KGHDR and SFDVKD. CDR3 nucleotide sequence: TGTGCCACCAGTGTCATATGCCTGGGGACTATACTAACCTACGAGCAGTACTTC. Translated, it gives CATSVICLGTILTYEQYF.

This clone appeared a few times. This chain connects TRBV7-2 to TRBJ1-1; 8 bases align to TRBD1. With V trimmed by 5 bases and J by 12 bases, 8 bases remained unmatched. There are 12 residues in the CDR3. Germline V lookup: CDR1 SGHTA, CDR2 FQGNSA. The CDR3 loop reads CASSLRTGRPFF. The DNA of the CDR3 is TGTGCCAGCAGCCTCCGGACAGGGAGGCCTTTCTTT. Full variable domain (outside the CDR3, taken from reference TRBV7-2 and TRBJ1-1): GAGVSQSPSNKVTEKGKDVELRCDPISGHTALYWYRQSLGQGLEFLIYFQGNSAPDKSGLPSDRFSAERTGGSVSTLTIQRTQQEDSAVYLCASSLRTGRPFFGQGTRLTVV.

This chain links TRBV7-2 with TRBJ1-1; perhaps TRBD1 as D (6 bases). The CDR3 totals 13 residues. Trimming took off 4 bases at V and 1 base at J, with 7 bases between the two ends. CDR1 and CDR2 (germline): SGHTA, FQGNSA. CDR3 sequence reads: CASSSGQNTEAFF. CDR3 in DNA: TGTGCCAGCAGCTCGGGACAGAACACTGAAGCTTTCTTT.

The rearrangement uses TRBV24-1 and TRBJ2-2, with TRBD1 identical over 8 bases. Per germline, CDR1 KGHDR and CDR2 SFDVKD. This CDR3 contains 16 residues. V dropped 3 bases and J dropped 4; count of bases not matched to a gene: 6. CDR3 nucleotides: TGTGCCACCAGTGATCCTGACAGGGGCGGCACCGGGGAGCTGTTTTTT. It yields the protein CATSDPDRGGTGELFF.

The chain has TRBV6-2 or TRBV6-3 and TRBJ1-2; the match to TRBD1 covers 12 bases. Per the germline V gene, CDR1 is MNHEY and CDR2 is SVGEGT. The length of the CDR3 is 15 residues. V was clipped by 4 bases and J by 6 bases; unmatched bases: 6. CDR3 sequence (DNA): TGTGCCAGCAGTTCGGGACAGGGGGCGCTTAATGGCTACACCTTC. Its translation: CASSSGQGALNGYTF.

This clone has just a few counts. The chain carries TRBV5-4 and TRBJ1-5; 10 bases match TRBD1. Per germline, CDR1 SGHNT and CDR2 YYREEE (reference sequence). The CDR3 totals 13 residues. With 5 bases clipped from V and 8 bases from J, the junction kept 4 bases outside the gene matches. CDR3: CASSSGQGKPQHF. The DNA of the CDR3 is TGTGCCAGCAGTTCGGGACAGGGGAAGCCCCAGCATTTT.

The V and J genes are TRBV11-3 and TRBJ1-3; 9 bases map to TRBD1. J gave up 8 bases and V 3 bases, and 11 bases lay outside the gene matches. This CDR3 has 16 amino acids. Per germline, CDR1 SGHNT and CDR2 YENEEA. The CDR3 loop reads CASSFWDRVVGDTIYF. The CDR3 bases are TGTGCCAGCAGCTTCTGGGACAGGGTGGTCGGGGACACCATATATTTT.

The rearrangement joins TRBV7-2 to TRBJ2-1; D remains ambiguous. Trimming cost V 4 bases and J 5 bases, with 15 bases left between them. This CDR3 has 15 amino acids. Germline V gene lookup returns CDR1 SGHTA and CDR2 FQGNSA. The CDR3 here is CASSSQAGSHNEQFF. The CDR3 DNA follows: TGTGCCAGCAGCTCCCAGGCAGGTTCTCACAATGAGCAGTTCTTC.

This clone was seen once. The chain is built from TRBV7-8 and TRBJ2-6, with 9 bases identical to TRBD1. CDR3 size: 16 residues. J was trimmed by 3 bases and V by 5 bases; bases with no gene match: 5. In germline, CDR1 is SGHVS, CDR2 FQNEAQ. CDR3 loop: CASSARDRVGANVLTF. The CDR3 bases are TGTGCCAGCAGCGCCCGGGACAGGGTTGGGGCCAACGTCCTGACTTTC.

The CDR3 coding sequence is TGTGCCAGCAGTCCCCGGGCAGGGAGCACAGGGGAGCAGTACTTC. It specifies CASSPRAGSTGEQYF. The V and J genes are TRBV6-5 and TRBJ2-7, with TRBD1 as a possible D gene (6 bases). The CDR3 totals 15 residues. V lost 5 bases and J lost 7, with 21 bases in between. Per the germline V gene, CDR1 is MNHEY and CDR2 is SVGAGI.

The chain combines TRBV28 with TRBJ1-2; 7 positions match TRBD1. CDR1 is MDHEN and CDR2 is SYDVKM in the germline V gene. J lost 8 bases, V lost 6 bases, and 9 bases had no gene match. This CDR3 is built from 13 residues. DNA of the CDR3: TGTGCCAGCAGGATGACAGGGTCAGGAGGCTACACCTTC. Amino acids: CASRMTGSGGYTF.

The chain links TRBV30 to TRBJ1-5; D is possibly TRBD1 (6 bases). Trimming cost V 2 bases and J 0 bases, with 8 bases left between them. This CDR3 is 14 amino acids long. Germline-derived CDR1 and CDR2 are GTSNPN and SVGIG (reference sequence). CDR3 sequence: CAWSTGNSNQPQHF. In DNA, the CDR3 is TGTGCCTGGAGTACAGGGAATAGCAATCAGCCCCAGCATTTT.

The genes are TRBV5-1 and TRBJ2-7, with 7 bases that match TRBD2. V was clipped by 2 bases and J by 2 bases; unmatched bases: 7. This CDR3 comprises 15 residues. CDR1 is SGHRS and CDR2 is YFSETQ in the germline V gene. The CDR3 region is CASSLLGGKAYEQYF. The CDR3 DNA follows: TGCGCCAGCAGCTTACTCGGGGGGAAGGCCTACGAGCAGTACTTC.

This chain uses TRBV7-8 with TRBJ1-2, with a weak D call TRBD1 (6 bases). The CDR3 sequence is 16 residues long. Germline V lookup: CDR1 SGHVS, CDR2 FQNEAQ. V was pared by 1 base and J by 4 bases, with 16 bases between. CDR3 amino acids: CASSLDAGGRTYGYTF. In DNA, the CDR3 is TGTGCCAGCAGCTTAGATGCGGGGGGCCGGACCTATGGCTACACCTTC.

On this clone itself: At one end the junction does not follow the germline gene, possibly because of a read error. V is TRBV2 and J is TRBJ2-3; 9 bases fit TRBD1. The CDR3 has 15 amino acids. The germline CDR1 and CDR2 sequences are SNHLY and FYNNEI. CDR3 amino acids: CASREGTGFLRTQYF. The CDR3 DNA reads as TGTGCCAGCAGGGAAGGGACAGGGTTTCTTAGGACGCAGTATTTT.

The rearrangement uses TRBV11-2 and TRBJ1-1; D unclear. The CDR3 is made up of 13 amino acids. V was cut by 5 bases and J by 8 bases, with 15 bases left in between. Germline V gene data show CDR1 as SGHAT and CDR2 as FQNNGV. The CDR3 loop is CASSTPPLSEAFF. The CDR3 nucleotides are TGTGCCAGCAGCACCCCCCCACTATCGGAAGCTTTCTTT.

V is TRBV18 and J is TRBJ2-7, with 7 bases aligning to TRBD1. The germline V gene has CDR1 KGHSH and CDR2 LQKENI. J lost 3 bases, V lost 3 bases, and 2 bases had no gene match. The CDR3 consists of 13 residues. The CDR3 nucleotides read TGTGCCAGCTCACCCGGACAGGACTACGAGCAGTACTTC. It yields the protein CASSPGQDYEQYF.

J is TRBJ2-1 and V is TRBV7-2; tentative D call: TRBD1 (5 bases). Trimming removed 3 bases at V and 5 bases at J, with 8 bases between. Germline CDR1 reads SGHTA; CDR2 reads FQGNSA. The CDR3 contains 13 residues. Written as DNA, the CDR3 is TGTGCCAGCAGCTTGGGGCATAACAATGAGCAGTTCTTC. Translation gives CASSLGHNNEQFF.

The CDR3 reads CASSLLRGQGAGEQFF. CDR3 nucleotides: TGCGCCAGCAGCTTACTTCGCGGTCAGGGGGCAGGGGAGCAGTTCTTC. The chain couples TRBV5-1 to TRBJ2-1; 8 bases match TRBD1. Germline lookup yields CDR1 SGHRS and CDR2 YFSETQ. CDR3 length equals 16 residues. The V segment lost 2 bases and the J segment 10 bases; nucleotides outside the gene matches: 14.

V is TRBV4-3 and J is TRBJ1-1; TRBD1 matches at 7 bases. CDR3 length: 15 amino acids. Germline CDR1 reads LGHNA; CDR2 reads YSLEER. The V and J ends lost 3 bases and 3 bases, in that order; junction bases with no gene match: 7. The CDR3 here is CASSQGQISYTEAFF. Written as DNA, the CDR3 is TGCGCCAGCAGCCAGGGACAGATCTCCTACACTGAAGCTTTCTTT.

A single count supports this clone. The chain recombines TRBV15 with TRBJ1-1; weak D call: TRBD1 (6 bases). This CDR3 contains 15 residues. V was pared by 1 base and J by 5 bases, with 14 bases between. Germline lookup yields CDR1 LNHNV and CDR2 YYDKDF (reference sequence). The CDR3 here is CATSRVGGARTEAFF. The CDR3 nucleotides read TGTGCCACCAGCAGAGTAGGGGGGGCCCGGACTGAAGCTTTCTTT.

The V gene is TRBV5-1, the J gene TRBJ2-2; D call uncertain. The CDR3 consists of 15 residues. V was pared by 2 bases and J by 4 bases, with 12 bases between. Germline values: CDR1 SGHRS, CDR2 YFSETQ. The CDR3 region is CASSLGVVITGELFF. CDR3 sequence (DNA): TGCGCCAGCAGCTTAGGAGTTGTAATCACCGGGGAGCTGTTTTTT. Full variable domain (missing parts from reference TRBV5-1 and TRBJ2-2): KAGVTQTPRYLIKTRGQQVTLSCSPISGHRSVSWYQQTPGQGLQFLFEYFSETQRNKGNFPGRFSGRQFSNSRSEMNVSTLELGDSALYLCASSLGVVITGELFFGEGSRLTVL.

The CDR3 loop is CASSLADRGPAFF. CDR3 nucleotides: TGTGCCAGCAGCTTAGCGGACAGGGGGCCGGCTTTCTTT. The chain combines TRBV11-2 with TRBJ1-1; TRBD1 matches 11 bases. The CDR3 covers 13 residues. J was trimmed by 11 bases and V by 1 base; bases with no gene match: 3. Germline assignment: CDR1 SGHAT and CDR2 FQNNGV.